One sample yielded the 13 T cell receptor beta chains listed below, sequenced in a study of blood T cell repertoires in COVID-19. Some clones are missing from TCRdb's copy, which holds only in-frame ones; the method was immunoSEQ multiplex PCR. Of about 210,000 clones in the sample, 65% to 90% were seen once. The sample taken for sequencing was PBMCs or T cells enriched from blood (not recorded which). The receptors here all came from a woman aged 25 to 45 who had been exposed to COVID-19.

The rearrangement joins TRBV30 to TRBJ2-1; D gene uncertain. Trimming shortened V by 6 bases and J by 4 bases, and 7 bases separated the two germline ends. CDR3 size: 11 residues. Looked up from germline, CDR1 is GTSNPN and CDR2 is SVGIG (reference sequence). The CDR3 spells CACTEYNEQFF. The CDR3 nucleotides read TGTGCCTGCACAGAGTACAATGAGCAGTTCTTC.

The V gene is TRBV5-1, the J gene TRBJ2-1; 8 bases fit TRBD1. This CDR3 region has 15 residues. CDR1 SGHRS and CDR2 YFSETQ come from the germline V gene. After removal of 0 bases from V and 3 bases from J, the junction contained 2 bases not matched to a gene. The CDR3 bases are TGCGCCAGCAGCTTGGACAGGGGGGTCTACAATGAGCAGTTCTTC. The encoded protein is CASSLDRGVYNEQFF.

CDR3 in amino acids: CASKVQGSSNTGELFF. The CDR3 nucleotides read TGTGCCAGCAAGGTACAGGGAAGCTCGAACACCGGGGAGCTGTTTTTT. The chain joins TRBV5-4 to TRBJ2-2, with D possibly being TRBD1 (6 bases). V shed 6 bases and J shed 0 bases, with 15 bases lying between them. Germline V lookup: CDR1 SGHNT, CDR2 YYREEE (reference sequence). The CDR3 is 16 amino acids.

The chain uses TRBV10-3 and TRBJ2-3; maybe TRBD1 (6 bases). The V end was cut by 6 bases, the J end by 2 bases, with 15 bases between. There are 15 residues in the CDR3. Germline-derived CDR1 and CDR2 are ENHRY and SYGVKD. The CDR3 DNA is TGTGCCATCAGCCAGGGGCTCGACCTCACAGATACGCAGTATTTT. It specifies CAISQGLDLTDTQYF.

The chain has TRBV6-1 and TRBJ1-2; D is undetermined. Trimming stripped 2 bases from V and 1 base from J, with 11 bases between. The CDR3 runs 15 residues. Germline-derived CDR1 and CDR2 are MNHNS and SASEGT. The CDR3 is CASSEQVGSNYGYTF. The DNA of the CDR3 is TGTGCCAGCAGTGAACAGGTCGGCAGTAACTATGGCTACACCTTC.

This chain joins TRBV6-5 and TRBJ2-5; 7 positions match TRBD2. Germline values: CDR1 MNHEY, CDR2 SVGAGI. V was pared by 8 bases and J by 5 bases, with 8 bases of the junction left unmatched. The CDR3 is 13 residues long. The CDR3 loop is CASGATSLETQYF. The CDR3 DNA reads as TGTGCCAGCGGCGCGACTAGCTTGGAGACCCAGTACTTC.

The chain carries TRBV5-1 and TRBJ1-1; D not resolved. Germline loops: CDR1 SGHRS, CDR2 YFSETQ. This CDR3 region has 13 residues. The V end lost 2 bases, the J end lost 0 bases, and 5 bases lay between the germline ends. The DNA for the CDR3 is TGCGCCAGCAGCTTATATGTGAACACTGAAGCTTTCTTT. It yields the protein CASSLYVNTEAFF.

As for this clone: Different DNA sequences within this sample yield the same CDR3. The chain uses TRBV27 and TRBJ1-4, with 7 bases lining up with TRBD1. The CDR3 loop spans 14 amino acids. The V and J ends lost 2 bases and 3 bases, in that order; junction bases with no gene match: 0. The germline V gene encodes CDR1 MNHEY and CDR2 SMNVEV (reference sequence). CDR3: CASSLQGANEKLFF. The DNA for the CDR3 is TGTGCCAGCAGTTTACAGGGGGCTAATGAAAAACTGTTTTTT.

This chain joins TRBV30 and TRBJ1-4, with 12 bases that match TRBD1. In germline, CDR1 is GTSNPN, CDR2 SVGIG (reference sequence). This CDR3 comprises 15 residues. V lost 1 base and J lost 10; bases outside the gene matches: 7. The CDR3 spells CAWSEVGTGGGKLFF. The CDR3 coding sequence is TGTGCCTGGAGTGAAGTAGGGACAGGGGGCGGAAAACTGTTTTTT.

The chain carries TRBV5-8 and TRBJ2-3, with D uncertain. CDR3 length: 12 amino acids. CDR1 SGHTS and CDR2 YDEGEE come from the germline V gene. V was pared by 0 bases and J by 7 bases, with 6 bases between. The CDR3: CASSLGLNTQYF. The DNA for the CDR3 is TGTGCCAGCAGCTTGGGACTGAATACGCAGTATTTT.

In this sample, this clone turned up once. The V call is TRBV10-3, the J call TRBJ1-4; D gene unclear. CDR1 and CDR2 from the germline V gene are ENHRY and SYGVKD. The CDR3 sequence is 12 residues long. Trimming left V 10 bases short and J 8 bases short, with 14 bases between. DNA of the CDR3: TGTGCCACCTCGGGGTCTCGGGAAAAACTGTTTTTT. Its translation: CATSGSREKLFF.

The genes are TRBV18 and TRBJ2-2; 7 bases fit TRBD1. The V and J ends lost 8 bases and 3 bases, in that order; junction bases with no gene match: 3. CDR1 and CDR2 (germline): KGHSH, LQKENI. The CDR3 length is 13 residues. The CDR3 reads CASAGTDTGELFF. The CDR3 DNA reads TGTGCCAGCGCCGGGACAGACACCGGGGAGCTGTTTTTT.

The chain carries TRBV5-6 and TRBJ2-1, with 7 positions matching TRBD1. The CDR3 consists of 16 residues. V lost 2 bases and J lost 0; bases outside the gene matches: 5. The V gene's germline CDR1 is SGHDT and CDR2 YYEEEE. The CDR3 sequence is CASSFARGSSYNEQFF. CDR3 coding DNA: TGTGCCAGCAGCTTCGCCAGGGGGAGCTCCTACAATGAGCAGTTCTTC.